This entry describes one T cell receptor (beta chain). The antigen remains undetermined. The sample belongs to a study of cytomegalovirus exposure and HLA in healthy donors. The CDR3 runs 15 residues. The germline V gene has CDR1 SGDLS and CDR2 YYNGEE. Unmatched junction bases numbered 2, after V lost 2 bases and J lost 5 bases. Overall study findings and caveats: Most TCR sequences were uncommon, yet certain public TCRs appeared in many donors. Presence/absence comparisons presumed near-even sequencing depth among donors. Sequencing had likely introduced a cluster of highly shared sequence variants as an artifact.

The PCR had 60 Vbeta and 13 Jbeta primers. Sequenced by immunoSEQ multiplex PCR; TCRdb stores in-frame clones only, minus some. The profile shows fewer than 200,000 clones, approximately 72% of them singletons. Samples came from healthy bone marrow donors. The sample consisted of PBMCs. The receptor was derived from a man aged 18 to 29 in good health and CMV-seronegative. The chain carries TRBV9 and TRBJ2-2; TRBD2 matches 11 bases. The CDR3 spells CASSVRTSGTGELFF. The DNA for the CDR3 is TGTGCCAGCAGCGTGCGGACTAGCGGGACCGGGGAGCTGTTTTTT.